The next 24 T cell receptor beta chains were all read from a single sample in a study of blood T cell repertoires in COVID-19. Clones were read by immunoSEQ multiplex PCR, and TCRdb kept only the in-frame ones, dropping some. Among approximately 220,000 clones listed, approximately 80% were seen once. What was sequenced was peripheral blood. The receptors come from a man aged 35 to 55 with acute or convalescent COVID-19.

This clone showed up just a few times. V gene TRBV5-1 combines with J gene TRBJ2-1, with D tentatively TRBD2 (5 bases). In germline, CDR1 is SGHRS, CDR2 YFSETQ. Trimming removed 4 bases at V and 0 bases at J, with 14 bases between. This CDR3 comprises 16 residues. The CDR3 loop is CASSQTIASSYNEQFF. The DNA for the CDR3 is TGCGCCAGCAGCCAAACAATAGCGTCCTCCTACAATGAGCAGTTCTTC.

This clone was observed once. The CDR3 nucleotides read TGTGCCAGCAGCACAGGGTGGGTTTTGGTCCCGGGCGCAGATACGCAGTATTTT. It translates to CASSTGWVLVPGADTQYF. The rearrangement uses TRBV11-2 and TRBJ2-3; D might be TRBD1 (6 bases). V dropped 5 bases and J dropped 4 bases, with 25 bases sitting between them. The CDR3 sequence is 18 residues long. CDR1 and CDR2 (germline): SGHAT, FQNNGV.

The table lists this clone with a count of one. The chain couples TRBV5-1 to TRBJ1-1; D is possibly TRBD1 (6 bases). With 0 bases removed from V and 5 bases from J, the gap between germline ends came to 11 bases. Germline values: CDR1 SGHRS, CDR2 YFSETQ. The CDR3 contains 14 residues. The CDR3 region is CASSLGLGGTEAFF. Written as DNA, the CDR3 is TGCGCCAGCAGCTTGGGCCTAGGGGGAACTGAAGCTTTCTTT.

This clone showed up just once. The genes are TRBV9 and TRBJ2-3; 9 positions match TRBD2. CDR1 and CDR2 from the germline V gene are SGDLS and YYNGEE. The CDR3 extends over 15 amino acids. V was clipped by 3 bases and J by 2 bases; unmatched bases: 4. The CDR3 loop is CASSETSGFTDTQYF. DNA for the CDR3: TGTGCCAGCAGCGAGACTAGCGGATTCACAGATACGCAGTATTTT.

This sequence joins TRBV7-9 and TRBJ2-7, with TRBD1 as a possible D gene (6 bases). The CDR3 has 16 residues. From germline, CDR1 is SEHNR and CDR2 FQNEAQ (reference sequence). The V and J ends lost 4 bases and 4 bases respectively, with 20 bases between them. CDR3 sequence reads: CASSSDPNRARYEQYF. The CDR3 bases are TGTGCCAGCAGCTCTGACCCCAACAGGGCTCGGTACGAGCAGTACTTC.

The J gene is TRBJ2-6, the V gene TRBV2; D call uncertain. From germline, CDR1 is SNHLY and CDR2 FYNNEI. This CDR3 is 15 amino acids long. V was shortened by 3 bases and J by 3 bases, with 9 bases between the two germline ends. The CDR3 region is CASSESTSGANVLTF. The DNA for the CDR3 is TGTGCCAGCAGTGAGAGCACGAGTGGGGCCAACGTCCTGACTTTC.

This clone appeared a single time. This chain links TRBV5-1 with TRBJ2-3; 7 nucleotides align to TRBD2. The CDR3 has 16 residues. V was clipped by 4 bases and J by 2 bases; unmatched bases: 10. Germline V gives CDR1 SGHRS, CDR2 YFSETQ. CDR3 nucleotide sequence: TGCGCCAGCAGCGGTCCGACTAGCCCACTCACAGATACGCAGTATTTT. The encoded protein is CASSGPTSPLTDTQYF.

The V gene is TRBV5-1, the J gene TRBJ2-5; 10 bases match TRBD2. The CDR3 consists of 17 residues. The germline V gene has CDR1 SGHRS and CDR2 YFSETQ. With V trimmed by 4 bases and J by 5 bases, 14 bases remained unmatched. The CDR3 DNA reads as TGCGCCAGCAGCCTCGGACTAGCGGCCGGGATGGAGGAGACCCAGTACTTC. Protein: CASSLGLAAGMEETQYF.

The chain links TRBV13 to TRBJ2-3; 8 bases align to TRBD2. Germline V CDR1 and CDR2: PRHDT, FYEKMQ (reference sequence). V lost 4 bases, J lost 0 bases, and 3 bases stayed unmatched. The CDR3 covers 15 residues. The CDR3 DNA reads TGTGCCAGCAGCTCGGGAGGGACTAGCACAGATACGCAGTATTTT. This encodes CASSSGGTSTDTQYF.

This chain joins TRBV30 and TRBJ1-2; 9 positions match TRBD1. V shed 1 base and J 6 bases; nucleotides not matched to a gene: 6. Germline V gene lookup returns CDR1 GTSNPN and CDR2 SVGIG (reference sequence). The CDR3 loop spans 14 amino acids. CDR3 in amino acids: CAWSEGQGSHGYTF. In nucleotides, the CDR3 is TGTGCCTGGAGTGAGGGACAGGGTTCTCATGGCTACACCTTC.

This chain connects TRBV9 to TRBJ2-6; D is possibly TRBD2 (7 bases). Per the germline V gene, CDR1 is SGDLS and CDR2 is YYNGEE. Trimming removed 4 bases from V and 1 base from J, with 21 bases in between. The CDR3 has 19 residues. The DNA for the CDR3 is TGTGCCAGCAGCAGTGGGGAGGGACAAATTATATCTGGGGCCAACGTCCTGACTTTC. Translating gives CASSSGEGQIISGANVLTF.

This clone was seen a few times. Other DNA sequences in this specimen translate into the identical CDR3. The CDR3 coding sequence is TGCGCCAGCAGCTTGGCTAGCGGGGGAACCGGGGAGCTGTTTTTT. Residues: CASSLASGGTGELFF. V and J are TRBV5-1 and TRBJ2-2, with 10 bases aligning to TRBD2. There are 15 residues in the CDR3. Germline trimming cut 0 bases from V and 5 bases from J; bases unmatched to any gene: 1. Germline CDR1 SGHRS, CDR2 YFSETQ.

The chain recombines TRBV5-1 with TRBJ2-5; D remains ambiguous. The V end was cut by 0 bases, the J end by 2 bases, with 11 bases between. The CDR3 runs to 15 residues. Germline V gives CDR1 SGHRS, CDR2 YFSETQ. CDR3 sequence: CASSLVPQIQETQYF. The CDR3 DNA is TGCGCCAGCAGCTTGGTACCCCAGATTCAAGAGACCCAGTACTTC. The full variable domain, with the rest looked up from reference TRBV5-1 and TRBJ2-5, is KAGVTQTPRYLIKTRGQQVTLSCSPISGHRSVSWYQQTPGQGLQFLFEYFSETQRNKGNFPGRFSGRQFSNSRSEMNVSTLELGDSALYLCASSLVPQIQETQYFGPGTRLLVL.

The chain joins TRBV7-6 to TRBJ1-5; D possibly corresponds to TRBD1 (6 bases). Germline V gives CDR1 SGHVS, CDR2 FNYEAQ. V gave up 4 bases and J gave up 9 bases, with 13 bases separating them. This CDR3 comprises 13 residues. CDR3 residues: CASSSGEWGPQHF. CDR3 DNA: TGTGCCAGCAGCTCAGGGGAATGGGGGCCCCAGCATTTT. Full variable domain (outside the CDR3, taken from reference TRBV7-6 and TRBJ1-5): GAGVSQSPRYKVTKRGQDVALRCDPISGHVSLYWYRQALGQGPEFLTYFNYEAQQDKSGLPNDRFSAERPEGSISTLTIQRTEQRDSAMYRCASSSGEWGPQHFGDGTRLSIL.

The gene calls are TRBV3-1 (or the pseudogene TRBV3-2) and TRBJ1-2; 7 nucleotides match TRBD1. V trimming: 0 bases; J trimming: 8 bases; junction bases outside the gene matches: 12. The V gene's germline CDR1 is LGHDT and CDR2 YNNKEL (reference sequence). The length of the CDR3 is 16 residues. CDR3 coding DNA: TGTGCCAGCAGCCAAGATCTTGGACAGGAAGGAATCGGCTACACCTTC. This sequence encodes CASSQDLGQEGIGYTF.

This clone was found a few times. The chain couples TRBV11-2 to TRBJ1-2; perhaps TRBD1 as D (6 bases). The CDR3 loop spans 16 amino acids. Germline V gives CDR1 SGHAT, CDR2 FQNNGV. V shed 3 bases and J shed 0 bases, with 14 bases lying between them. This chain's CDR3 is CASSLDSRGSNYGYTF. As DNA, the CDR3 is TGTGCCAGCAGCTTGGACAGCAGGGGATCTAACTATGGCTACACCTTC.

The chain is built from TRBV10-1 and TRBJ2-1; tentatively, D is TRBD1 (6 bases). Trimming took 8 bases from V and 9 from J, leaving 14 bases between them. This CDR3 is 12 amino acids long. In germline, CDR1 is WNHNN, CDR2 SYGVQD (reference sequence). The CDR3 reads CASSTGLGEQFF. CDR3 sequence (DNA): TGCGCCAGCTCCACAGGGTTGGGTGAGCAGTTCTTC.

The chain joins TRBV19 to TRBJ2-2; D is uncertain. The CDR3 runs 16 residues. The germline V gene has CDR1 LNHDA and CDR2 SQIVND (reference sequence). Trimming cost V 6 bases and J 3 bases, with 17 bases left between them. The CDR3 loop is CASRQQIAVYTGELFF. The CDR3 coding sequence is TGTGCCAGTAGACAACAGATCGCAGTCTACACCGGGGAGCTGTTTTTT.

The chain couples TRBV4-2 to TRBJ2-2, with TRBD2 as a possible D gene (5 bases). The V and J ends lost 3 bases and 2 bases respectively, with 16 bases between them. This CDR3 is built from 17 residues. Germline V gene lookup returns CDR1 LGHNA and CDR2 YNFKEQ. In DNA form, the CDR3 reads TGTGCCAGCAGCCATGCCGGGCGGAGCGGCAACACCGGGGAGCTGTTTTTT. Residues: CASSHAGRSGNTGELFF.

This sequence joins TRBV19 and TRBJ2-3; D unclear. Trimming shortened V by 3 bases and J by 6 bases, and 10 bases separated the two germline ends. The length of the CDR3 is 13 residues. Germline CDR1 LNHDA, CDR2 SQIVND (reference sequence). The DNA of the CDR3 is TGTGCCAGTAGTATTGCGGTAACGGATACGCAGTATTTT. It yields the protein CASSIAVTDTQYF.

V gene TRBV7-2 combines with J gene TRBJ2-1; 7 bases line up with TRBD2. This CDR3 region has 15 residues. Looked up from germline, CDR1 is SGHTA and CDR2 is FQGNSA. V lost 5 bases to trimming and J lost 4 bases; unmatched junction nucleotides: 8. CDR3 sequence: CASSRSAGAYNEQFF. The CDR3 DNA reads TGTGCCAGCAGCCGCTCTGCGGGAGCGTACAATGAGCAGTTCTTC.

The CDR3 is CASSIRGGNSYEQYF. The CDR3 DNA sequence: TGTGCCAGTAGTATTAGGGGGGGCAACTCCTACGAGCAGTACTTC. V gene TRBV19 combines with J gene TRBJ2-7; a possible D gene is TRBD2 (7 bases). The CDR3 is 15 amino acids. V was clipped by 3 bases and J by 0 bases, with 12 bases between them. CDR1 LNHDA and CDR2 SQIVND come from the germline V gene (reference sequence).

The chain uses TRBV6-5 and TRBJ1-2, with a possible D match to TRBD1 (6 bases). Per the germline V gene, CDR1 is MNHEY and CDR2 is SVGAGI. CDR3 length: 16 residues. V dropped 2 bases and J dropped 8 bases, with 21 bases sitting between them. The CDR3 bases are TGTGCCAGCAGTTACGGTGGCGCAGGGGAGAACGAAGGCTACACCTTC. It specifies CASSYGGAGENEGYTF.

In this sample, this clone turned up once. The chain couples TRBV7-3 to TRBJ2-2; TRBD2 matches 8 bases. CDR3 size: 15 residues. The germline CDR1 and CDR2 sequences are SGHTA and FQGTGA. V lost 2 bases, J lost 6 bases, and 5 bases stayed unmatched. The CDR3 sequence: CASSLPGGASGELFF. The CDR3 DNA follows: TGTGCCAGCAGCTTACCCGGGGGGGCCTCCGGGGAGCTGTTTTTT.